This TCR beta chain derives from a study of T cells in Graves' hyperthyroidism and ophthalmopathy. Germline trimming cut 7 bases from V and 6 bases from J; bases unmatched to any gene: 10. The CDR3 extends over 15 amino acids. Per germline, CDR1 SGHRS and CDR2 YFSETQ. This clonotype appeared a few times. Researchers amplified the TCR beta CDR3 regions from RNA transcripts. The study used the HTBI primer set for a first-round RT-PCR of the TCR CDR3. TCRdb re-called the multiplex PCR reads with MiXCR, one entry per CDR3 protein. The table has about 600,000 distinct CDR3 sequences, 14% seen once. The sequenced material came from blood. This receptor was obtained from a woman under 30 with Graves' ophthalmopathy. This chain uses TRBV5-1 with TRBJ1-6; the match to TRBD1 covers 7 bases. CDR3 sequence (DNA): TGCGCCAGCCGCCTATCGGGACAGATTAATTCACCCCTCCACTTT. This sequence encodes CASRLSGQINSPLHF.